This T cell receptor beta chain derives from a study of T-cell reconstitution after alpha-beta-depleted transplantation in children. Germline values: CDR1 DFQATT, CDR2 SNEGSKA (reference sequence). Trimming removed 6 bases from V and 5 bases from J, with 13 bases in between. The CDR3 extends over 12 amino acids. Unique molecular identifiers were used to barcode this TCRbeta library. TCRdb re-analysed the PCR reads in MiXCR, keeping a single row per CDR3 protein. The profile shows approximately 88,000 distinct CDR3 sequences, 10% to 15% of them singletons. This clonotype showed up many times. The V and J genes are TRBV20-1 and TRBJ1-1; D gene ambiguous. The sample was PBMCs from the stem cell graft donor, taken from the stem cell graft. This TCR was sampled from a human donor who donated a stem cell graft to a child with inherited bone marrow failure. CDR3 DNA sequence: TGCAGTGCCCTATTCCAACAGACTGAAGCTTTCTTT. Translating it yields CSALFQQTEAFF.